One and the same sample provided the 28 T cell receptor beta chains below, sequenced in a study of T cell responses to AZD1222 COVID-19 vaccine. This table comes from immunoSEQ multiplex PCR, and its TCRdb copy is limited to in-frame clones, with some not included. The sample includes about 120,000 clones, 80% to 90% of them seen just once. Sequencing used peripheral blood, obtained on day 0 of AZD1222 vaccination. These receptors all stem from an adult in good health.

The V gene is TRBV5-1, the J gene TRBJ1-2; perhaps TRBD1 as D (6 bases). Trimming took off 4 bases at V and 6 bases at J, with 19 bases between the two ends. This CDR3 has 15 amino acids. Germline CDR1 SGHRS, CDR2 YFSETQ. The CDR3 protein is CASSANTGPRDGYTF. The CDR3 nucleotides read TGCGCCAGCAGCGCGAACACAGGGCCGCGCGATGGCTACACCTTC. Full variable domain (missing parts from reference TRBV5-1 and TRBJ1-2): KAGVTQTPRYLIKTRGQQVTLSCSPISGHRSVSWYQQTPGQGLQFLFEYFSETQRNKGNFPGRFSGRQFSNSRSEMNVSTLELGDSALYLCASSANTGPRDGYTFGSGTRLTVV.

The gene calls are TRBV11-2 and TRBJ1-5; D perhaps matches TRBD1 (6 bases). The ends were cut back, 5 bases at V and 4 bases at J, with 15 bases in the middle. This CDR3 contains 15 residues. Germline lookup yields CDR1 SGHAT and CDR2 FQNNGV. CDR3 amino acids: CASSGAGQPNQPQHF. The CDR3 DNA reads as TGTGCCAGCAGCGGGGCTGGACAGCCGAATCAGCCCCAGCATTTT.

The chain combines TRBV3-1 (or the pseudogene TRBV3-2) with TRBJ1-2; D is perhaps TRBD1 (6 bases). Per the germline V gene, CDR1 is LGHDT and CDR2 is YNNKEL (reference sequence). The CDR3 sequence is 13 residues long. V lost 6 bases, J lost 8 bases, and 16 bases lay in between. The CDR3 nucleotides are TGTGCCAGCAGGGATCAGGGGTTTCGCGGCTACACCTTC. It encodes CASRDQGFRGYTF.

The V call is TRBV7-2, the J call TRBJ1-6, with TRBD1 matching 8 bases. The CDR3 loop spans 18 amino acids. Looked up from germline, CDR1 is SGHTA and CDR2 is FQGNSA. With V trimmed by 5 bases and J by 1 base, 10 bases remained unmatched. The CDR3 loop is CASSRDAHRGSYNSPLHF. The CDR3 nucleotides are TGTGCCAGCAGCCGCGATGCGCACAGGGGGTCCTATAATTCACCCCTCCACTTT.

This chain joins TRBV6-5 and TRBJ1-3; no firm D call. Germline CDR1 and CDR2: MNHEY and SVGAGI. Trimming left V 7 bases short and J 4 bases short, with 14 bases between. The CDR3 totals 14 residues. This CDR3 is CASTRSGLGNTIYF. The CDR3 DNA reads TGTGCCAGCACCAGGTCCGGGCTCGGAAACACCATATATTTT.

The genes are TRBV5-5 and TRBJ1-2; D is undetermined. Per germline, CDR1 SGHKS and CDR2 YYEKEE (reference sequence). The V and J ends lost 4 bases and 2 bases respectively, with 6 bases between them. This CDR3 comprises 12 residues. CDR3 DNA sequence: TGTGCCAGCAGCGATTTAAACTATGGCTACACCTTC. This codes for CASSDLNYGYTF. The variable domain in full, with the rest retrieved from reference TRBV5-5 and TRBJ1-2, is DAGVTQSPTHLIKTRGQQVTLRCSPISGHKSVSWYQQVLGQGPQFIFQYYEKEERGRGNFPDRFSARQFPNYSSELNVNALLLGDSALYLCASSDLNYGYTFGSGTRLTVV.

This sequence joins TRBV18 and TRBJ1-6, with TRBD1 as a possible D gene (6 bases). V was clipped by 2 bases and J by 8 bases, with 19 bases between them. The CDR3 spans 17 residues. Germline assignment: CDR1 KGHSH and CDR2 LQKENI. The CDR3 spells CASSPIRRTAGDSPLHF. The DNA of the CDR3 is TGTGCCAGCTCACCAATCCGGCGGACAGCGGGGGATTCACCCCTCCACTTT.

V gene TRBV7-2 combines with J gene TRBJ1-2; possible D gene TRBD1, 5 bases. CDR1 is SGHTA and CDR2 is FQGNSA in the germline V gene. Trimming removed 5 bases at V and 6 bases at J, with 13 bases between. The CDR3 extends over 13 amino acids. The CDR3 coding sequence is TGTGCCAGCAGCCCCGGGGCGGGGAATGGCTACACCTTC. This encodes CASSPGAGNGYTF.

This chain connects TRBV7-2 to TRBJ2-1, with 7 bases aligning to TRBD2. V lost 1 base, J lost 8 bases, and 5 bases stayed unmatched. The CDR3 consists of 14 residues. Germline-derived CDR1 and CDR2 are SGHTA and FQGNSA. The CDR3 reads CASSLGWGGDEQFF. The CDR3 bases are TGTGCCAGCAGCTTAGGATGGGGGGGGGATGAGCAGTTCTTC.

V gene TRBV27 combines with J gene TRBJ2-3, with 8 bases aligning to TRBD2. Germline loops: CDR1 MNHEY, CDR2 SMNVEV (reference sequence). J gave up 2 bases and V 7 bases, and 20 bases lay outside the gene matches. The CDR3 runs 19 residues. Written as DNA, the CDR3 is TGTGCCAGCACCTTATGGGCTAGCGGGCGGATTTCTATCACAGATACGCAGTATTTT. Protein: CASTLWASGRISITDTQYF.

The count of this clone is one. The CDR3 sequence: CASSQRDSQKALHF. The CDR3 nucleotides read TGTGCCAGCAGCCAAAGGGACAGCCAGAAGGCCCTCCACTTT. The chain links TRBV3-1 (or the pseudogene TRBV3-2) to TRBJ1-6; 7 bases agree with TRBD1. The CDR3 length is 14 residues. Germline V lookup: CDR1 LGHDT, CDR2 YNNKEL (reference sequence). V shed 2 bases, J shed 14 bases, and the junction held 9 bases outside the gene matches.

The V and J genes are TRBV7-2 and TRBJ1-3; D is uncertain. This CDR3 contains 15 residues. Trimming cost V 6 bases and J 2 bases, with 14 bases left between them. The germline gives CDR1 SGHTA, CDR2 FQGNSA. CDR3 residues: CASRNPGLAGNTIYF. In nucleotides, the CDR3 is TGTGCCAGCAGAAACCCGGGCCTGGCTGGAAACACCATATATTTT.

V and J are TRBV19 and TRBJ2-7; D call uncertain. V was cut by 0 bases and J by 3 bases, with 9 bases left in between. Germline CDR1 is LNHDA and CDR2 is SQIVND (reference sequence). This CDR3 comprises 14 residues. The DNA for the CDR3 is TGTGCCAGTAGTATAGATCATACCTTCTACGAGCAGTACTTC. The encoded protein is CASSIDHTFYEQYF.

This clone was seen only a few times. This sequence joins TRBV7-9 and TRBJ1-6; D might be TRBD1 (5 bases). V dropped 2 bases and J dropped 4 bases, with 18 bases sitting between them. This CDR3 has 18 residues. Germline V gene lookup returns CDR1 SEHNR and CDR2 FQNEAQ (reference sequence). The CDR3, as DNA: TGTGCCAGCAGCTTAAACCCTCGAGGGGCAGGGTATAATTCACCCCTCCACTTT. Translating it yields CASSLNPRGAGYNSPLHF.

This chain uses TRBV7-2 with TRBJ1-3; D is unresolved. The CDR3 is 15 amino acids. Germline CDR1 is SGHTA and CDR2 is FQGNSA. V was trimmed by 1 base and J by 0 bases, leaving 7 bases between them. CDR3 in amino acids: CASSLGPDSGNTIYF. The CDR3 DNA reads TGTGCCAGCAGCTTAGGGCCAGACTCTGGAAACACCATATATTTT.

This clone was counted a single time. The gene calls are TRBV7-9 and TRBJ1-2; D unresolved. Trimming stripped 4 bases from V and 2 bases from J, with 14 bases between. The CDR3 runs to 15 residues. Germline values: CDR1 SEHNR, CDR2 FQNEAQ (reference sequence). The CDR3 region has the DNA TGTGCCAGCAGCTCCCTTTGGGCGGACAACTATGGCTACACCTTC. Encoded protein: CASSSLWADNYGYTF. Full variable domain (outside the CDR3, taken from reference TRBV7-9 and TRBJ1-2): DTGVSQNPRHKITKRGQNVTFRCDPISEHNRLYWYRQTLGQGPEFLTYFQNEAQLEKSRLLSDRFSAERPKGSFSTLEIQRTEQGDSAMYLCASSSLWADNYGYTFGSGTRLTVV.

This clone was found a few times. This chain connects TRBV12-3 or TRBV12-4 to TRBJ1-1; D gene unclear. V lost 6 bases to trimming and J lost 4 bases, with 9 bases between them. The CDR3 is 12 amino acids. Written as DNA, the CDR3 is TGTGCCAGCAGCACCCTTGCCACTGAAGCTTTCTTT. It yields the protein CASSTLATEAFF.

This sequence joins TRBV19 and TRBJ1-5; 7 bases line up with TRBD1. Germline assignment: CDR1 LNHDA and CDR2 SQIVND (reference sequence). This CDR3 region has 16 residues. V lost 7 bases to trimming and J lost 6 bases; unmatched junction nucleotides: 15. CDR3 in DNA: TGTGCCAGTACCGAGACAGGGTTAGATCCGTTTCAGCCCCAGCATTTT. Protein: CASTETGLDPFQPQHF.

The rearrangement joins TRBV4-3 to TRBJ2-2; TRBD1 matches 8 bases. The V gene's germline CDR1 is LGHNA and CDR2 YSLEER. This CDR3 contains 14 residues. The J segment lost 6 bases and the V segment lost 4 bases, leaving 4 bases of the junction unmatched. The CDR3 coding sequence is TGCGCCAGCAGCCTAACAGGGGGATCCGGGGAGCTGTTTTTT. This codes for CASSLTGGSGELFF.

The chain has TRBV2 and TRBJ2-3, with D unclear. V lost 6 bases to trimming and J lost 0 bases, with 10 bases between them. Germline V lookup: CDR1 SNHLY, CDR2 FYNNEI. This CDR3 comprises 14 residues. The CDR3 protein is CASSALSSTDTQYF. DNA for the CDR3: TGTGCCAGCAGCGCCCTGAGTAGCACAGATACGCAGTATTTT.

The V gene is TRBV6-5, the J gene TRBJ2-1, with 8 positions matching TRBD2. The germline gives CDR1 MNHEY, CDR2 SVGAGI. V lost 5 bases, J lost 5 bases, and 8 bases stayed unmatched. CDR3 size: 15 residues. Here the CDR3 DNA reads TGTGCCAGCAGTACCCCCCAGCGGGGGAACAATGAGCAGTTCTTC. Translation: CASSTPQRGNNEQFF.

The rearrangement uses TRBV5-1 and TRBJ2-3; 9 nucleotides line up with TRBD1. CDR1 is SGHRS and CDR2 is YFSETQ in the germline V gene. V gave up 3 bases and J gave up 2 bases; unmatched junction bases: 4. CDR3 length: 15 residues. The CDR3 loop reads CASSSRDRDTDTQYF. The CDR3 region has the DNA TGCGCCAGCAGCTCCCGGGACAGGGACACAGATACGCAGTATTTT.

The CDR3, as DNA: TGTGCCAGCAGCAGTTCTGGGGGCCACACCGGGGAGCTGTTTTTT. Translation: CASSSSGGHTGELFF. The chain is built from TRBV21-1 and TRBJ2-2; whether TRBD1, the table's D call, matches the DNA was not checked. TRBV21-1 is an annotated pseudogene. The CDR3 is 15 amino acids.

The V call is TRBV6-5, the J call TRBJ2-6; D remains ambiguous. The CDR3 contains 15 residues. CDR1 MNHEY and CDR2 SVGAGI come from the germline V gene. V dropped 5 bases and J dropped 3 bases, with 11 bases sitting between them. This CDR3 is CASSNERYGANVLTF. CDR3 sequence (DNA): TGTGCCAGCAGTAACGAACGGTATGGGGCCAACGTCCTGACTTTC.

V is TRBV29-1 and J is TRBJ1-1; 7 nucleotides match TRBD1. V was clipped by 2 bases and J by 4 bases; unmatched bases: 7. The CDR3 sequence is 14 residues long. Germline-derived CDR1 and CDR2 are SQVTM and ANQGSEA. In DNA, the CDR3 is TGCAGCGTTGAACTAGTGGACAGGAGCACTGAAGCTTTCTTT. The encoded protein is CSVELVDRSTEAFF.

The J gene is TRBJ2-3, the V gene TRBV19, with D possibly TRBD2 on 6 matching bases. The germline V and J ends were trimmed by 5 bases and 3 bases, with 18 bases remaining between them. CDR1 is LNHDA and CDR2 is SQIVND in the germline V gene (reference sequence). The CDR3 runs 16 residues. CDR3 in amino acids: CASSGGGRALTDTQYF. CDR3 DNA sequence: TGTGCCAGTAGTGGGGGAGGCAGGGCGCTAACAGATACGCAGTATTTT.

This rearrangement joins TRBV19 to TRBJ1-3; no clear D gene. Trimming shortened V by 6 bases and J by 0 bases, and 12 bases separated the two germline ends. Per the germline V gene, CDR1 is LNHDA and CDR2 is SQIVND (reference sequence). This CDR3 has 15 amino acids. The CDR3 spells CASRLTQDSGNTIYF. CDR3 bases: TGTGCCAGTAGGTTGACTCAGGACTCTGGAAACACCATATATTTT.

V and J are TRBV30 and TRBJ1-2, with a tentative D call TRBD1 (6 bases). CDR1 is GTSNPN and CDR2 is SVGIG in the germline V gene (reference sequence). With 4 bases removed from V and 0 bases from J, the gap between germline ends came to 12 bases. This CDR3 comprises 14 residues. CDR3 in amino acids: CAWTDRTTNYGYTF. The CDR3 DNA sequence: TGTGCCTGGACCGACAGGACTACTAACTATGGCTACACCTTC.